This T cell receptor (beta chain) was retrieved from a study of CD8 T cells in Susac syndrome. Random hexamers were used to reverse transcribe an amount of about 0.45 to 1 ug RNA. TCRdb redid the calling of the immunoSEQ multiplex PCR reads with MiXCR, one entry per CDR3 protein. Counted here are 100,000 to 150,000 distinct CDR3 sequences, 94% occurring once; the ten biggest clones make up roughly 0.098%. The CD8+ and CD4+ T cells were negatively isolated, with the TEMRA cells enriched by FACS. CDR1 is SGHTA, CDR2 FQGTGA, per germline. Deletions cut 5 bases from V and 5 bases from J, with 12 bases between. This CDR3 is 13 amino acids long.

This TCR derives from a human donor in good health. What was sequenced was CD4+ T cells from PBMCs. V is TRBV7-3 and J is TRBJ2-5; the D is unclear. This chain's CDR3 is CASSLGGTETQYF. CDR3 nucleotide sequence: TGTGCCAGCAGCCTGGGTGGCACGGAGACCCAGTACTTC.